A single T cell receptor beta chain is shown here with its context. Its antigen is not identified. This record comes from a study of cytomegalovirus exposure and HLA in healthy donors. Study at large: An earlier analysis found roughly 110 million unique TCR beta sequences from about 190 million T cells.

Overall study results and limits: V- and J-gene trimming of TCR beta was linked (in a later analysis) to a missense DCLRE1C variant.

13 Jbeta primers and 60 Vbeta primers were used for the PCR. Generated by immunoSEQ multiplex PCR, the TCRdb table keeps only in-frame clones and is missing some. The sample shows approximately 76,000 clones, approximately 79% of them seen only once. The CDR3 consists of 12 residues. Germline V lookup: CDR1 KGHSH, CDR2 LQKENI. V was clipped by 5 bases and J by 2 bases, with 5 bases between them. The sample was PBMCs. The TCR comes from a man under 40 in good health and CMV-seronegative. V and J are TRBV18 and TRBJ2-3; D is unclear. The CDR3 loop reads CASSDSTDTQYF. The CDR3, as DNA: TGTGCCAGCTCAGACTCCACAGATACGCAGTATTTT.